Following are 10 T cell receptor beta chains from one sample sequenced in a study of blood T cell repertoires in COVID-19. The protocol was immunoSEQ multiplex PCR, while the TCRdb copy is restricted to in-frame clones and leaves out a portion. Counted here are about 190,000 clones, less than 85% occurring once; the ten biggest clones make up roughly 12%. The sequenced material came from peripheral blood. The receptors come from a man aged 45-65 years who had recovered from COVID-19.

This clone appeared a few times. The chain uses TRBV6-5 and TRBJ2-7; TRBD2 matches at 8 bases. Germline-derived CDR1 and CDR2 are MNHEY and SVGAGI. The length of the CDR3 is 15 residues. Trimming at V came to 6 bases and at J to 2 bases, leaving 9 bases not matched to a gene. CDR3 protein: CASSSPGLEAYEQYF. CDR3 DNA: TGTGCCAGCAGCTCACCGGGACTAGAGGCCTACGAGCAGTACTTC.

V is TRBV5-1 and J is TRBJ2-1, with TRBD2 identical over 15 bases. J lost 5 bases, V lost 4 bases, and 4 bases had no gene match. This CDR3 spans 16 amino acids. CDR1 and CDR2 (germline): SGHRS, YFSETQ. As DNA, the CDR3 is TGCGCCAGCAGCCAGGGACTAGCGGGAGGCCACAATGAGCAGTTCTTC. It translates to CASSQGLAGGHNEQFF. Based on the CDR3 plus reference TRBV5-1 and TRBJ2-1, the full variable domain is KAGVTQTPRYLIKTRGQQVTLSCSPISGHRSVSWYQQTPGQGLQFLFEYFSETQRNKGNFPGRFSGRQFSNSRSEMNVSTLELGDSALYLCASSQGLAGGHNEQFFGPGTRLTVL.

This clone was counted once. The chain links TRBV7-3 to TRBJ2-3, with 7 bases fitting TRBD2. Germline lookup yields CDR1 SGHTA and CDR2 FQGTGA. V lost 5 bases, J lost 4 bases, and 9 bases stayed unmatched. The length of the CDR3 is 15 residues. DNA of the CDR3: TGTGCCAGCAGCCTACATATTGGGAGGGCAGATACGCAGTATTTT. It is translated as CASSLHIGRADTQYF.

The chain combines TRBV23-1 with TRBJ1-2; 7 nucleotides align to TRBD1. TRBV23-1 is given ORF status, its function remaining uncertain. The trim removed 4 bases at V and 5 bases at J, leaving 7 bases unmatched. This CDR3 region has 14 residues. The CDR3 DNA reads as TGCGCCAGCAGTCCAGACAGGGTTAATTATGGCTACACCTTC. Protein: CASSPDRVNYGYTF.

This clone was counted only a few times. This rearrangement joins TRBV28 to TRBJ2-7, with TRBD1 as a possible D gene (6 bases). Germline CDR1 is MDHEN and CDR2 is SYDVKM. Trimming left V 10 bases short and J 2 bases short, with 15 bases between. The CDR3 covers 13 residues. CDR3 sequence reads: CATLRQATYEQYF. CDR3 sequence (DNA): TGTGCCACCCTAAGACAGGCCACCTACGAGCAGTACTTC.

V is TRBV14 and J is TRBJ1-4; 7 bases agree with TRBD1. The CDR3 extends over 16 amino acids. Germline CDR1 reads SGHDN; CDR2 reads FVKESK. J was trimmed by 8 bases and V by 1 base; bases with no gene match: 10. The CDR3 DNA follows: TGTGCCAGCAGCCAAGTTTTAGGGGGCTATGGAGAAAAACTGTTTTTT. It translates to CASSQVLGGYGEKLFF.

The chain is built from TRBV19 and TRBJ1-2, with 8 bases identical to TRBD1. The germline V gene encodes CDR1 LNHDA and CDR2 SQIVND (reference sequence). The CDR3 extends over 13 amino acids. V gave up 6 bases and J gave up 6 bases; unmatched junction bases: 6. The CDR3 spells CASRGQGKNGYTF. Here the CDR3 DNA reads TGTGCCAGTAGAGGACAGGGCAAGAATGGCTACACCTTC.

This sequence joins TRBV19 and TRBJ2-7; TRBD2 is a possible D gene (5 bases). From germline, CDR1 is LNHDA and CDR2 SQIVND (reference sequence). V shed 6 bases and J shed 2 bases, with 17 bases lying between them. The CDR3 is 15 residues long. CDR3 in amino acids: CASSTTRTGTYEQYF. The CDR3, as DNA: TGTGCCAGTAGCACCACTAGGACGGGGACCTACGAGCAGTACTTC.

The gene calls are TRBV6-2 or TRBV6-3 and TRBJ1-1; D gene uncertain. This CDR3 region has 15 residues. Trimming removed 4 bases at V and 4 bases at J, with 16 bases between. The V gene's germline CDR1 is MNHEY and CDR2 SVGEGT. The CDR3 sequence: CASSLEAGVGTEAFF. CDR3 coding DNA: TGTGCCAGCAGTTTGGAGGCTGGGGTCGGCACTGAAGCTTTCTTT.

The CDR3 region is CASSVAGTGFSSYEQYF. The DNA for the CDR3 is TGTGCCAGCAGCGTAGCTGGGACAGGATTTTCTTCCTACGAGCAGTACTTC. The gene calls are TRBV9 and TRBJ2-7; 8 bases are a match to TRBD1. This CDR3 has 17 amino acids. V dropped 0 bases and J dropped 1; count of bases not matched to a gene: 9. From germline, CDR1 is SGDLS and CDR2 YYNGEE.